This TCR beta chain was retrieved from a study of cytomegalovirus exposure and HLA in healthy donors. On the study more broadly: Both the 95 to 150 validation repertoires and the 666 first-cohort repertoires used the same platform, as reported by a later analysis. General study results and limits: Later, an analysis found that TCR clusters from the first cohort tended to co-occur in the 120 or so validation repertoires.

Concerning this clone itself: The antigen remains undetermined.

Assay: immunoSEQ multiplex PCR; the TCRdb copy retains only in-frame clones and omits some. Among some 170,000 clones listed, approximately 86% were seen once. The CDR3 totals 15 residues. Between the trimmed V and J ends, which lost 3 bases and 7 bases, there was a span of 13 bases. Germline V gene lookup returns CDR1 SGHAT and CDR2 FQDESV (reference sequence). The clonotype originates from a man in his late teens or twenties in good health and CMV-seropositive. The sample was PBMCs. V gene TRBV11-1 combines with J gene TRBJ1-6, with D possibly being TRBD1 (6 bases). CDR3 DNA sequence: TGTGCCAGCAGCTTGTTTACAGGGACAAATTCACCCCTCCACTTT. Translation gives CASSLFTGTNSPLHF.